This TCR beta chain was found in a study of cytomegalovirus exposure and HLA in healthy donors (dated by TCRdb to the late 2010s). As for the study more broadly: An earlier analysis of a few hundred of the donors reported over 250 Gb of sequence data and some 110 million unique TCR beta sequences obtained from some 170 million T cells. An early release covering about 600 HLA-typed donors comprised 250 to 350 gigabases of sequencing data and roughly 85 million unique TCR sequences. Of the 398 genotyped donors, 65% to 90% fell in the genetic ancestry cluster associated with self-reported Caucasian donors. The aim of the study was to test whether cataloging public T cell receptors could identify signatures of past pathogen exposure. The T cell repertoires of roughly 660 subjects were profiled by immunosequencing and related to cytomegalovirus serostatus. Along with the approximately 700-subject first cohort, a separate validation cohort of more than 90 different subjects was used. To predict cytomegalovirus infection status, the study brought together high-throughput TCR immunosequencing, statistical association of individual TCRs with disease status, and machine learning. To study patterns of TCR occurrence, a later analysis re-analyzed previously published TCR beta repertoires from 666 donors and added high-resolution HLA genotyping. The later analysis used no new phenotypic data to find candidate immune exposures, relying instead on TCR beta sequences and their occurrence across donors. To decide whether each TCR beta V gene segment behaved as functional or pseudogenic, an earlier analysis of some 600 of the donors relied on high-throughput TCR beta sequencing. Alongside the repertoire data, information on donor age, sex, ethnicity and CMV serostatus was compiled. A later genetic analysis took genome-wide SNP genotypes for about three fifths of the 666 donors and used that subset as a discovery cohort. All discovery cohort repertoires had been generated using a single sequencing platform. Class I and class II HLA loci were covered by the typing at four-digit resolution. Typing coverage varied by locus: roughly 620-630 donors for A, B, C, DRB1 and DQB1; approximately 500 for DQA1; more than 600 for DPA1; approximately 470 for DPB1. Because of strong linkage in the cohort, roughly five DR-DQ haplotypes were treated as single units for association and clustering. Across 300 to 500 genotyped donors of the cohort, an average of about 220,000 unique TCR beta nucleotide sequences per donor were sequenced, and approximately 19% of those sequences were non-productive. General study outcomes and caveats: A further reported finding was that TCR beta sequences accurately predicted the HLA-A and HLA-B alleles for most subjects in the first cohort. Linkage disequilibrium might explain the correlated functional status among segregating V segments, but an unknown experimental factor could not be ruled out. In a later analysis, HLA-associated TCR beta chains showed more clonal expansion and lower generation probabilities than non-associated chains that were equally common. The study listed 164 TCR beta chains as associated with cytomegalovirus. A later analysis reported that several top co-occurrence clusters appeared linked to parvovirus B19, influenza, CMV and Epstein-Barr virus. The classifier was reported to diagnose cytomegalovirus status with high specificity and sensitivity in both the original cohort and the validation cohort. Compared with the approximately 670-donor mean, donors in an Asian-associated ancestry cluster had fewer N-insertions in productive TCRs, according to a later genetic analysis. According to the authors, the approach could potentially be generalized to other disease states and immunological phenotypes. The cohort was sequenced for TCR beta chains only, and without alpha or paired-chain data the features that could be detected were limited. The only immune exposure information available for the cohort was CMV serostatus. Most CMV-associated TCR beta chains appeared to be HLA-restricted in a later analysis, and the HLA associations seemed to be driven largely by CMV exposure. Broadly in line with IMGT annotations, most TCR beta V segments showed up in productive rearrangements about 90% or about 30% of the time in an earlier analysis of approximately 600 of the donors. About 17 rarely observed V segments, including chromosome 9 orphons, were excluded from the earlier analysis of approximately 500 of the donors because counts were too low. An association between a missense DCLRE1C variant and V-gene and J-gene trimming of TCR beta chains was found in a later genetic analysis and replicated in an independent cohort. According to a later analysis, TCR association rates differed among HLA loci, with DRB1 alleles showing the most associated TCRs and HLA-C alleles showing the fewest. Some IMGT-functional V segments, including TRBV6-2 and TRBV6-3, could not be distinguished by the 87-base-pair reads and were therefore excluded. Most TCR sequences were observed very rarely across donors, whereas some public TCRs were present in many individuals. Because some donors lacked HLA typing at each locus, the association tests relied only on the typed subset. In a later analysis, some 17,000 TCR beta sequences were associated with specific HLA alleles at a false discovery rate of 0.05. Assigning TCR associations to individual alleles was difficult when HLA alleles, especially DR and DQ, strongly co-occurred. Roughly uniform sequencing depth across donors was assumed in presence/absence analyses, although this assumption may not hold. In vitro tests confirmed that a few of the cytomegalovirus-associated TCR beta chains recognize cytomegalovirus antigens. A cluster of highly shared sequence variants was judged likely to represent a technical artifact of the sequencing pipeline.

The sample holds a few counts of this clone. Its antigen has not been determined. Nothing much larger sits one base from this clone, and base qualities are not available. Reading from cysteine to phenylalanine, the CDR3 counts 15 amino acids. Only the CDR3 region is kept as DNA, spanning 45 bases read in frame from base 1. V lost 5 bases and J lost 7 bases, and the count of bases not matched to a germline gene is 9. CDR1 and CDR2 are drawn from the germline V gene: SQVTM, ANQGSEA. Library construction relied on the immunoSEQ multiplex PCR assay. The multiplex PCR relied on a mix of 60 forward primers for TCR Vbeta segments and 13 reverse primers for TCR Jbeta segments. Amplification of the CDR3 region of rearranged TCR beta genes was performed with a multiplex PCR assay on genomic DNA. On the Illumina HiSeq System, the amplified TCR beta libraries were sequenced as 87-base-pair reads. The study's own analysis went as follows. A later analysis tallied roughly 76 million unique TCR beta chains across the approximately 670 repertoires, and some 12 million of those chains were shared by two or more donors. To remove PCR and sequencing errors, raw reads were error-corrected and collapsed into unique sequences using a nearest-neighbor algorithm that merged closely related sequences. Alignment of CDR3 sequences to IMGT reference sequences was used to assign V, D and J gene segments. Each retained sequence needed at least a six-nucleotide match to both a V gene segment and a J gene segment. Rearrangements were called productive when the CDR3 lacked stop codons and stayed in frame with V and J; all others were non-productive. CDR3 was defined by IMGT convention, running from the second conserved V-encoded cysteine to the conserved J-encoded phenylalanine. Sequences without an unambiguous match to a single V gene segment were excluded from the earlier analysis of a few hundred of the donors. An earlier analysis of almost 600 of the donors classified V segments as functional when productive rearrangements were above 56.7% and as segregating when the standard deviation between donors was above 5%. A statistical classification framework was developed to diagnose cytomegalovirus status using the catalog of TCR beta chain sequences. V and J gene assignment, in a later analysis, came from comparing TCR nucleotide sequences with IMGT/GENE-DB human TR gene sequences. Using the TCRdist pipeline, a later analysis assigned CDR3 sequences along with most-parsimonious VDJ recombination scenarios. In a later analysis, each TCR beta chain was defined by its CDR3 amino acid sequence together with its V-gene family, and reads lacking a unique V-gene family were excluded. As a way to deal with suspected cross-contamination and a sequencing artifact, a later analysis dropped 450 to 600 nucleotide sequences that were highly shared and had low generation probability. In a later analysis, a clonal expansion index was calculated for each public chain from normalized within-repertoire ranks of inferred template counts. In a later analysis, generation probabilities were computed with a VDJ recombination model fitted to out-of-frame rearrangements, and the resulting probabilities were checked against IGoR. Hypergeometric tests were used in a later analysis to score TCR-TCR, TCR-HLA and TCR-CMV co-occurrence, with a repertoire-size bias correction applied to the TCR pairs. In a later analysis, false discovery rates were estimated by permuting HLA or CMV assignments 20 times. In a later analysis, co-occurring TCRs were grouped with DBSCAN, and TCRdist sequence similarity was added when clustering was performed within HLA-allele-positive subsets. Repertoires with fewer than 30,000 or more than 120,000 public chains, plus five repertoires with anomalous nucleotide sharing, were excluded from co-occurrence clustering. This is the immuneACCESS table as TCRdb keeps it, with only in-frame sequences that have V and J called. A part of the clones is gone; compared with another copy, unresolved V genes explain less than half, and the rest is unexplained. The V and J calls and the clone size are those of that table, but D and trimming were determined from the DNA. Recorded for this sample are 120,000 to 150,000 clones; approximately 77% of them occurred a single time. 4.9% of the sample lies in the top ten.

The cohort consisted of some 670 healthy bone marrow donors. Cohort members were all nominally healthy when sampled, although unrecorded immune exposures were likely present. The donor tested CMV seronegative and was one of the 352 seronegative cohort members. A peripheral blood sample was collected from each donor, and TCR beta sequencing was performed on peripheral blood mononuclear cells. Genomic DNA extraction from the blood cell samples was performed with the Qiagen DNeasy Blood Extraction Kit. The chain uses TRBV29-1 and TRBJ2-1; 12 nucleotides in the junction match TRBD1. The clonotype was recovered from a woman in her fifties or sixties in good health and CMV-seronegative. The sample taken for sequencing was PBMCs. At the DNA level, the sequence is TGCAGCGTTCGATCCGGGACAGGGGGCAGAAATGAGCAGTTCTTC. This is translated as CSVRSGTGGRNEQFF.